Below, 9 T cell receptor beta chains from the same sample are listed, as sequenced in a study of metastatic and nonmetastatic thyroid tumors. TCRdb re-processed the PCR reads through MiXCR. The sample holds 34,000 or so clones; 35% are singletons and the top ten take roughly 20%. Prior to thyroid surgery, none of the patients had received any treatment. The material sequenced was tumor tissue. The source of these receptors is a female donor with papillary thyroid cancer or a benign thyroid nodule (not recorded which). Some clones in this sample may be carry-over from other donors' samples.

This clone has only a few counts. The gene calls are TRBV5-1 and TRBJ2-7; possibly TRBD1 for D (5 bases). CDR3 length: 12 residues. Per germline, CDR1 SGHRS and CDR2 YFSETQ. The ends were cut back, 5 bases at V and 0 bases at J, with 6 bases in the middle. CDR3 amino acids: CASRGDSYEQYF. CDR3 sequence (DNA): TGCGCCAGCAGAGGGGACTCCTACGAGCAGTACTTC.

This clone was recorded many times. The chain combines TRBV20-1 with TRBJ2-3; 11 bases map to TRBD2. With 0 bases clipped from V and 0 bases from J, the junction kept 5 bases outside the gene matches. The germline V gene has CDR1 DFQATT and CDR2 SNEGSKA (reference sequence). The CDR3 is 17 amino acids. The CDR3 DNA is TGCAGTGCTAGAGATCTAGCGGGGGGAACTAGCACAGATACGCAGTATTTT. It translates to CSARDLAGGTSTDTQYF.

This chain connects TRBV30 to TRBJ2-2; TRBD2 matches at 7 bases. The CDR3 is 14 amino acids. Germline V gene data show CDR1 as GTSNPN and CDR2 as SVGIG (reference sequence). The junction had 2 bases not matched to a gene; V was cut back by 1 base and J by 3 bases. CDR3 nucleotide sequence: TGTGCCTGGAGTGGCGGGAGATACACCGGGGAGCTGTTTTTT. Its protein is CAWSGGRYTGELFF. Together with reference TRBV30 and TRBJ2-2, the CDR3 gives the full variable domain: SQTIHQWPATLVQPVGSPLSLECTVEGTSNPNLYWYRQAAGRGLQLLFYSVGIGQISSEVPQNLSASRPQDRQFILSSKKLLLSDSGFYLCAWSGGRYTGELFFGEGSRLTVL.

The chain links TRBV9 to TRBJ2-5; 8 nucleotides align to TRBD2. The CDR3 sequence is 15 residues long. The germline CDR1 and CDR2 sequences are SGDLS and YYNGEE. The V and J ends lost 2 bases and 0 bases, in that order; junction bases with no gene match: 3. CDR3 nucleotides: TGTGCCAGCAGCGTCTCGGGGGGGAACCAAGAGACCCAGTACTTC. This translates into CASSVSGGNQETQYF.

As for this clone: Other DNA sequences in the sample encode the same CDR3. The J gene is TRBJ2-7, the V gene TRBV28; 7 bases match TRBD2. The trim removed 2 bases at V and 4 bases at J, leaving 5 bases unmatched. In germline, CDR1 is MDHEN, CDR2 SYDVKM. CDR3 length: 14 residues. CDR3 nucleotide sequence: TGTGCCAGCAGTTTAGCACCGGGGGGATACGAGCAGTACTTC. It encodes CASSLAPGGYEQYF.

The V gene is TRBV6-1, the J gene TRBJ2-1; D assignment may be TRBD1 or TRBD2 (6 bases each). This CDR3 is built from 11 residues. V lost 11 bases to trimming and J lost 3 bases, with 8 bases between them. Germline CDR1 MNHNS, CDR2 SASEGT. The CDR3: CAGGRYNEQFF. The DNA for the CDR3 is TGTGCCGGGGGGCGCTACAATGAGCAGTTCTTC.

V is TRBV11-2 and J is TRBJ1-1; no firm D call. Germline CDR1 reads SGHAT; CDR2 reads FQNNGV. Trimming stripped 6 bases from V and 0 bases from J, with 20 bases between. The length of the CDR3 is 17 residues. The CDR3 sequence is CASRMPMWQAMNTEAFF. In nucleotides, the CDR3 is TGTGCCAGCAGGATGCCGATGTGGCAGGCTATGAACACTGAAGCTTTCTTT. Full variable domain (remainder filled in from reference TRBV11-2 and TRBJ1-1): EAGVAQSPRYKIIEKRQSVAFWCNPISGHATLYWYQQILGQGPKLLIQFQNNGVVDDSQLPKDRFSAERLKGVDSTLKIQPAKLEDSAVYLCASRMPMWQAMNTEAFFGQGTRLTVV.

The J gene is TRBJ1-2, the V gene TRBV5-1; the D gene is possibly TRBD1 (5 bases). V lost 4 bases and J 8 bases, leaving 15 bases between the germline ends. The CDR3 sequence is 13 residues long. Germline values: CDR1 SGHRS, CDR2 YFSETQ. The CDR3 DNA sequence: TGCGCCAGCAGCGTGGGGACTGTTTGGGGCTACACCTTC. Its protein is CASSVGTVWGYTF.

This clone was counted between two and nine times. The rearrangement uses TRBV6-2 or TRBV6-3 and TRBJ2-7; 9 bases fit TRBD2. This CDR3 comprises 15 residues. V lost 3 bases to trimming and J lost 5 bases; unmatched junction nucleotides: 8. The V gene's germline CDR1 is MNHEY and CDR2 SVGEGT. Here the CDR3 DNA reads TGTGCCAGCAGTTATAGACTAGCGGATTCTAACGAGCAGTACTTC. This encodes CASSYRLADSNEQYF.